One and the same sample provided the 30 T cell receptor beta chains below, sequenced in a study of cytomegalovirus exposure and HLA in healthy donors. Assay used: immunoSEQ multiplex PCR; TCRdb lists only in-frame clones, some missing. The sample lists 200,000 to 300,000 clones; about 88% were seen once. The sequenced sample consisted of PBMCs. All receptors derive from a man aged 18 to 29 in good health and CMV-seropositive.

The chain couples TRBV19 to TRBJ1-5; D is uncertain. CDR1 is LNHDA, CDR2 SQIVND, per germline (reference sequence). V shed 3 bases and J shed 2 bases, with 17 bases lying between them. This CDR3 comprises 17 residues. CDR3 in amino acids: CASSIGPRFWGNQPQHF. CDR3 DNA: TGTGCCAGTAGTATTGGCCCCCGTTTCTGGGGCAATCAGCCCCAGCATTTT.

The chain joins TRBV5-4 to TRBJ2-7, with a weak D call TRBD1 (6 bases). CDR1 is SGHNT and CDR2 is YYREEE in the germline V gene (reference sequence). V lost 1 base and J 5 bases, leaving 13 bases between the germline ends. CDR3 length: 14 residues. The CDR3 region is CASSLTGKGNEQYF. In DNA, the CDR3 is TGTGCCAGCAGCTTGACAGGGAAAGGCAACGAGCAGTACTTC.

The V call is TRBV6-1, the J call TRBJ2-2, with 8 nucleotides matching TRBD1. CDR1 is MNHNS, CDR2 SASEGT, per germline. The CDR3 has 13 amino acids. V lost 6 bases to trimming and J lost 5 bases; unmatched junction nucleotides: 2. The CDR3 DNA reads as TGTGCCAGCAGCGGACAGGGAACCGGGGAGCTGTTTTTT. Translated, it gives CASSGQGTGELFF.

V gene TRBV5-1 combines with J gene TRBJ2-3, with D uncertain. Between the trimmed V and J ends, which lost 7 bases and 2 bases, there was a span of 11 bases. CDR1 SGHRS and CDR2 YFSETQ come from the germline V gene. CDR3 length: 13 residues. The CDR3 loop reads CASQEATTDTQYF. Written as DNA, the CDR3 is TGCGCCAGCCAAGAGGCCACCACAGATACGCAGTATTTT.

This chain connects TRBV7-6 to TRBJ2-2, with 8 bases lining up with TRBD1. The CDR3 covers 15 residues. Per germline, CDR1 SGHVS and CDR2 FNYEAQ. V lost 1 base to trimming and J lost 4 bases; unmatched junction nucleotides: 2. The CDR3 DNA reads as TGTGCCAGCAGCTTAGTACAGGGGGGCACCGGGGAGCTGTTTTTT. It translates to CASSLVQGGTGELFF.

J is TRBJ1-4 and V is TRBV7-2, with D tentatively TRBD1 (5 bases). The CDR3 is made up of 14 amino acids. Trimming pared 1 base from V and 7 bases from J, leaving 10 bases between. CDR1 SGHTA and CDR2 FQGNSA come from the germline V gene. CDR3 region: CASSLGQGAEKLFF. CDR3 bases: TGTGCCAGCAGCTTAGGGCAGGGCGCTGAAAAACTGTTTTTT.

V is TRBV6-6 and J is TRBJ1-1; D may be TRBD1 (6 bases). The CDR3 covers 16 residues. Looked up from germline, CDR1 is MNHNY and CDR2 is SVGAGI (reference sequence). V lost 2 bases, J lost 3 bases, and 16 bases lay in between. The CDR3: CASSYIGWGRDTEAFF. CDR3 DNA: TGTGCCAGCAGTTACATCGGCTGGGGGCGGGACACTGAAGCTTTCTTT.

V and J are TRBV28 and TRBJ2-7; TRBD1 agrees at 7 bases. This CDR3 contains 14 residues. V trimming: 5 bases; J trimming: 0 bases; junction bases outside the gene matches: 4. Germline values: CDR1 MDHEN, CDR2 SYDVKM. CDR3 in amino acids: CASSPGQNSYEQYF. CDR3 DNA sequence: TGTGCCAGCAGTCCGGGACAGAACTCCTACGAGCAGTACTTC.

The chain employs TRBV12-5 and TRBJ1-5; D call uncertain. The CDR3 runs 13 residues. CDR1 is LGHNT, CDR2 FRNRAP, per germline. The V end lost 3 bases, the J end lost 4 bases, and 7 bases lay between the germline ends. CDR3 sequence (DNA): TGTGCTAGTGGTTTTGGAGGGAATCAGCCCCAGCATTTT. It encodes CASGFGGNQPQHF.

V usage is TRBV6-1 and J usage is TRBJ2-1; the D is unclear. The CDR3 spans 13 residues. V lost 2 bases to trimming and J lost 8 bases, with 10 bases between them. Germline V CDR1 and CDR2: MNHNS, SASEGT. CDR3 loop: CASSERGWDEQFF. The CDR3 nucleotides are TGTGCCAGCAGTGAACGCGGCTGGGATGAGCAGTTCTTC.

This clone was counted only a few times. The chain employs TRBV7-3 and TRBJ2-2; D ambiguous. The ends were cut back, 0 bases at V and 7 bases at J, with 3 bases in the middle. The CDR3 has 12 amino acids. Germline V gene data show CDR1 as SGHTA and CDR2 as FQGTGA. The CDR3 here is CASSLTIGELFF. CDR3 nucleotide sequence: TGTGCCAGCAGCTTAACGATCGGGGAGCTGTTTTTT.

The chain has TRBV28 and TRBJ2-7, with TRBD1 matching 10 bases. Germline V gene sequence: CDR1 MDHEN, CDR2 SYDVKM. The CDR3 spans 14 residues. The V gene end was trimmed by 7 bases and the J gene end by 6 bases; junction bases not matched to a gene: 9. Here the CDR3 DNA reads TGTGCCAGCACCCGACAGGGGGCAGGTAGCGAGCAGTACTTC. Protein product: CASTRQGAGSEQYF.

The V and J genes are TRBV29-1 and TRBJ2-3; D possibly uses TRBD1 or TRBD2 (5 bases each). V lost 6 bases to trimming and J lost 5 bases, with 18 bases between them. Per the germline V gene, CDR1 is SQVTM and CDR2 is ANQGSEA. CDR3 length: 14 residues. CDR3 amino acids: CSVRRLSGGDTQYF. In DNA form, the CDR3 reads TGCAGCGTCCGGCGACTAAGTGGGGGAGATACGCAGTATTTT.

In nucleotides, the CDR3 is TGCGCCAGCAGCCAAGACCGGCGTCCTAGCACAGATACGCAGTATTTT. Its translation is CASSQDRRPSTDTQYF. The chain has TRBV4-3 and TRBJ2-3; no reliable D call. The length of the CDR3 is 16 residues. From germline, CDR1 is LGHNA and CDR2 YSLEER. Trimming removed 0 bases at V and 0 bases at J, with 10 bases between.

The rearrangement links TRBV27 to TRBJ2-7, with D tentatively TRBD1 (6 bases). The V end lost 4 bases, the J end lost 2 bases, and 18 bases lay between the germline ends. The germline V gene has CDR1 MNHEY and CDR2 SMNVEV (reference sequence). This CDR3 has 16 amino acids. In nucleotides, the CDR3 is TGTGCCAGCAGTTGGGGGCACAGGGTGCCAGCCTACGAGCAGTACTTC. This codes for CASSWGHRVPAYEQYF.

The CDR3 DNA follows: TGTGCCAGCAGCTTGGCGGCTACCTACGAGCAGTACTTC. Translating gives CASSLAATYEQYF. The chain combines TRBV5-6 with TRBJ2-7; D remains unclear. The CDR3 loop spans 13 amino acids. V was cut by 0 bases and J by 2 bases, with 6 bases left in between. From germline, CDR1 is SGHDT and CDR2 YYEEEE. The entire variable domain, with the rest obtained from reference TRBV5-6 and TRBJ2-7, is as follows: DAGVTQSPTHLIKTRGQQVTLRCSPKSGHDTVSWYQQALGQGPQFIFQYYEEEERQRGNFPDRFSGHQFPNYSSELNVNALLLGDSALYLCASSLAATYEQYFGPGTRLTVT.

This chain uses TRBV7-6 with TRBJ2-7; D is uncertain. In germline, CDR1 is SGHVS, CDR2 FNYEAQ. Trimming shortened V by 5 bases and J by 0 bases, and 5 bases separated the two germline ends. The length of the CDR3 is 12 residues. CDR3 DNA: TGTGCCAGCAGCCGTGGCTCCTACGAGCAGTACTTC. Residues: CASSRGSYEQYF.

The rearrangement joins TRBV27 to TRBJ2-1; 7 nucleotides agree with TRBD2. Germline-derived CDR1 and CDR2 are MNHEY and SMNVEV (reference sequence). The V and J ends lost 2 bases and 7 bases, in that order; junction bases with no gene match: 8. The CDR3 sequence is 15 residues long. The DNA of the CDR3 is TGTGCCAGCAGTTTAGCGGGAGTAGGCGGTAATGAGCAGTTCTTC. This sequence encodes CASSLAGVGGNEQFF.

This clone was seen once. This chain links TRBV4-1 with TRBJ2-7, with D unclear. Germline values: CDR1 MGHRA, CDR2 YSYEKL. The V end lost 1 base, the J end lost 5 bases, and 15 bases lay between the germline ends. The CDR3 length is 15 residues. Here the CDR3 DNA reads TGCGCCAGCAGCCAAGCATGGCCGGGCCGGGACGAGCAGTACTTC. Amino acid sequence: CASSQAWPGRDEQYF.

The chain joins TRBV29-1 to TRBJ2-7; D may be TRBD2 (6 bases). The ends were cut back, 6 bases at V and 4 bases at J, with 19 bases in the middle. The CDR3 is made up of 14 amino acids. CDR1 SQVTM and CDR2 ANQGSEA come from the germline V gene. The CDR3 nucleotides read TGCAGCGTCCTGGGAGGTTTGCTCCCATACGAGCAGTACTTC. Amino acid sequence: CSVLGGLLPYEQYF.

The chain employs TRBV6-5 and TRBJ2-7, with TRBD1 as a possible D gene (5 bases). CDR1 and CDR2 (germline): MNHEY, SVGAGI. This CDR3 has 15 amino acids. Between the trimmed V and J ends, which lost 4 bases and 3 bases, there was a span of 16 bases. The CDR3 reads CASSSGSPSIYEQYF. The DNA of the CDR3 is TGTGCCAGCAGTTCAGGGTCCCCAAGTATCTACGAGCAGTACTTC.

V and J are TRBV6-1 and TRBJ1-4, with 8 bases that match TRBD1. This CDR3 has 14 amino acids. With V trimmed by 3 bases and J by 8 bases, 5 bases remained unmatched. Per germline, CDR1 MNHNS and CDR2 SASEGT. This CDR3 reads CASSDAGGGEKLFF. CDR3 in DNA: TGTGCCAGCAGTGACGCAGGGGGCGGCGAAAAACTGTTTTTT.

The chain's CDR3 is CANRTTSGRATDTQYF. CDR3 DNA: TGTGCCAACCGAACGACTAGCGGGAGGGCCACAGATACGCAGTATTTT. The chain employs TRBV21-1 and TRBJ2-3; the D call in the table, TRBD2, was not verified against the DNA. TRBV21-1 is an annotated pseudogene. CDR3 length equals 16 residues.

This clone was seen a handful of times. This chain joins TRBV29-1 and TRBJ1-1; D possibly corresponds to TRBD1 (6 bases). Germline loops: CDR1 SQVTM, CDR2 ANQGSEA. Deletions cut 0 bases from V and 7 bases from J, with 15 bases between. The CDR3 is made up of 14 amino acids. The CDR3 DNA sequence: TGCAGCGTTGAAGAACCGGGGGCTGCGAGTGAAGCTTTCTTT. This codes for CSVEEPGAASEAFF.

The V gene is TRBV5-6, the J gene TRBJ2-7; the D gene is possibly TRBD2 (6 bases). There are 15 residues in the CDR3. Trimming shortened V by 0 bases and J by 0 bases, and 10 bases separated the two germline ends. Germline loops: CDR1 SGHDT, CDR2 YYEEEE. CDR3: CASSLVRRDSYEQYF. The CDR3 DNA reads TGTGCCAGCAGCTTGGTTCGGCGGGACTCCTACGAGCAGTACTTC. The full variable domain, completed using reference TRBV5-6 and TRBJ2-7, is DAGVTQSPTHLIKTRGQQVTLRCSPKSGHDTVSWYQQALGQGPQFIFQYYEEEERQRGNFPDRFSGHQFPNYSSELNVNALLLGDSALYLCASSLVRRDSYEQYFGPGTRLTVT.

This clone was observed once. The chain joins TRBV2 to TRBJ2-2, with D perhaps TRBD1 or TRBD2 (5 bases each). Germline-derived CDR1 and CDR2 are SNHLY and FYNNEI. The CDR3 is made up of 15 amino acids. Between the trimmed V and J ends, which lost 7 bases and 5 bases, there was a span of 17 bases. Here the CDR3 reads CASIEGRVGTGELFF. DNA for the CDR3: TGTGCCAGCATTGAGGGCAGGGTTGGGACCGGGGAGCTGTTTTTT.

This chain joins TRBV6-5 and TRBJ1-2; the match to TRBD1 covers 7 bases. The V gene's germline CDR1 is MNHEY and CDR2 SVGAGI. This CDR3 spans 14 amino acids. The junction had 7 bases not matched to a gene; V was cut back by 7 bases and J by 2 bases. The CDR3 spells CASTRRGQNYGYTF. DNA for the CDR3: TGTGCCAGCACTAGAAGGGGGCAGAACTATGGCTACACCTTC.

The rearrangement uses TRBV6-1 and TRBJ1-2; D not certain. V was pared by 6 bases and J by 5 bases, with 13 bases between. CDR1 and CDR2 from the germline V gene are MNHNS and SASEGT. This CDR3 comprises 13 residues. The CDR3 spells CASRDRERYGYTF. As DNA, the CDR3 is TGTGCCAGCAGGGACCGGGAAAGATATGGCTACACCTTC.

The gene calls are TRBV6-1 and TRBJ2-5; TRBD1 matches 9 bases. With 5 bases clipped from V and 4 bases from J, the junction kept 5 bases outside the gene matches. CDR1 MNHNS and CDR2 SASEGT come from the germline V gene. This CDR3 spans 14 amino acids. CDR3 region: CASSRTGAAETQYF. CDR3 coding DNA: TGTGCCAGCAGTCGGACAGGGGCGGCAGAGACCCAGTACTTC.

The CDR3 loop reads CASSLGDRRVPYNEQFF. In DNA form, the CDR3 reads TGCGCCAGCAGCTTGGGGGACAGACGAGTCCCCTACAATGAGCAGTTCTTC. The chain couples TRBV5-1 to TRBJ2-1; 7 bases agree with TRBD1. The CDR3 runs to 17 residues. V lost 0 bases, J lost 2 bases, and 8 bases stayed unmatched. Germline V CDR1 and CDR2: SGHRS, YFSETQ.